These 19 T cell receptor beta chains were sequenced from one sample in a study of blood T cells in healthy people across ages. It was with a sample-barcoded 5' primer and a J-beta primer mix that a second PCR of roughly 7 to 12 cycles was run. TCRdb called the 5' RACE reads again in MiXCR, with one record for every CDR3 protein. The repertoire has 800,000 to 950,000 distinct CDR3 sequences, approximately 32% of them found once; the top ten carry roughly a tenth. The data also belong to a second study, concerning T cells of mothers and their children.

Sequenced: blood. These receptors all stem from a woman aged 35 to 49 in good health.

This clonotype has ten or more counts. CDR3 nucleotide sequence: TGTGCCAGCAGCCGGACAGCTAGCGCGTATGGCTACACCTTC. The encoded protein is CASSRTASAYGYTF. The chain carries TRBV6-1 and TRBJ1-2, with TRBD1 as a possible D gene (6 bases). The CDR3 is 14 residues long. Germline-derived CDR1 and CDR2 are MNHNS and SASEGT. V shed 6 bases and J shed 5 bases, with 16 bases lying between them.

The rearrangement links TRBV7-2 to TRBJ1-4, with a tentative D call TRBD1 (6 bases). Deletions cut 1 base from V and 8 bases from J, with 14 bases between. Germline values: CDR1 SGHTA, CDR2 FQGNSA. The CDR3 is 15 residues long. The CDR3 region is CASSLGAGGLEKLFF. CDR3 DNA: TGTGCCAGCAGCTTAGGGGCGGGGGGCCTCGAAAAACTGTTTTTT.

As for this clonotype: The conserved phenylalanine or tryptophan is not found at the CDR3 terminus, so this likely reflects a read error. The gene calls are TRBV5-1 and TRBJ2-3; D is perhaps TRBD1 (6 bases). The germline V gene encodes CDR1 SGHRS and CDR2 YFSETQ. CDR3 length: 16 amino acids. V was cut by 4 bases and J by 1 base, with 16 bases left in between. The CDR3 DNA is TGCGCCAGCAGCCCGACAGGCGAAGGGGGCACAGATACGCAGTATCTT. Amino acid sequence: CASSPTGEGGTDTQYL.

There are a few counts of this clonotype. The chain employs TRBV20-1 and TRBJ1-4, with 8 positions matching TRBD1. The CDR3 is 13 amino acids. V shed 5 bases, J shed 6 bases, and the junction held 5 bases outside the gene matches. Germline lookup yields CDR1 DFQATT and CDR2 SNEGSKA (reference sequence). CDR3 protein: CSAPQGGHEKLFF. Here the CDR3 DNA reads TGCAGTGCTCCACAGGGGGGGCATGAAAAACTGTTTTTT.

The genes are TRBV27 and TRBJ2-3; no definite D call. V gave up 1 base and J gave up 6 bases, with 14 bases separating them. CDR1 is MNHEY, CDR2 SMNVEV, per germline (reference sequence). The length of the CDR3 is 15 residues. For the CDR3, the DNA is TGTGCCAGCAGTTTATACGACACTATGGGGGATACGCAGTATTTT. Encoded protein: CASSLYDTMGDTQYF.

This clonotype occurred a few times. V gene TRBV9 combines with J gene TRBJ1-3; 7 bases agree with TRBD1. CDR1 is SGDLS, CDR2 YYNGEE, per germline. The CDR3 runs 18 residues. V gave up 2 bases and J gave up 2 bases; unmatched junction bases: 13. The chain's CDR3 is CASSVALGNRGAGNTIYF. The CDR3 DNA sequence: TGTGCCAGCAGCGTGGCCTTGGGGAACAGGGGCGCTGGAAACACCATATATTTT.

This clonotype was found a few times. The chain has TRBV12-3 or TRBV12-4 and TRBJ2-3, with D possibly matching TRBD2 (5 bases). The V end was cut by 6 bases, the J end by 6 bases, with 22 bases between. CDR3 size: 16 residues. DNA of the CDR3: TGTGCCAGCAGAGGGCGGGCTACCTCGCCGTTTGATACGCAGTATTTT. It is translated as CASRGRATSPFDTQYF.

The gene calls are TRBV14 and TRBJ2-3, with D possibly being TRBD1 or TRBD2 (6 bases each). Germline V gives CDR1 SGHDN, CDR2 FVKESK. Trimming took 4 bases from V and 3 from J, leaving 17 bases between them. This CDR3 contains 16 residues. CDR3 DNA: TGTGCCAGCAGCCGTCAGGGGAGGACTTTGACAGATACGCAGTATTTT. Its translation: CASSRQGRTLTDTQYF.

This clonotype was detected only a few times. This chain links TRBV20-1 with TRBJ1-5; D is possibly TRBD1 (6 bases). V lost 5 bases, J lost 5 bases, and 13 bases lay in between. From germline, CDR1 is DFQATT and CDR2 SNEGSKA (reference sequence). The CDR3 sequence is 13 residues long. DNA of the CDR3: TGCAGTGCTGGCAGACAGGTGGATCAGCCCCAGCATTTT. This encodes CSAGRQVDQPQHF.

This clonotype was recorded many times. The chain carries TRBV6-6 and TRBJ2-7, with D possibly TRBD1 on 7 matching bases. The CDR3 spans 13 residues. V lost 4 bases to trimming and J lost 3 bases, with 10 bases between them. The germline CDR1 and CDR2 sequences are MNHNY and SVGAGI (reference sequence). The CDR3 spells CASSWRGHYEQYF. CDR3 sequence (DNA): TGTGCCAGCAGTTGGAGGGGGCACTACGAGCAGTACTTC.

This clonotype was recorded many times. The V and J genes are TRBV9 and TRBJ2-7; 7 nucleotides agree with TRBD2. The CDR3 is made up of 15 amino acids. Germline CDR1 reads SGDLS; CDR2 reads YYNGEE. With 3 bases clipped from V and 7 bases from J, the junction kept 13 bases outside the gene matches. The CDR3 nucleotides are TGTGCCAGCAGCGCAGGAGGTGGGGCTAGCGGTGAGCAGTACTTC. It is translated as CASSAGGGASGEQYF.

The gene calls are TRBV5-1 and TRBJ1-2; tentatively, D is TRBD1 (6 bases). The CDR3 runs to 15 residues. Germline V lookup: CDR1 SGHRS, CDR2 YFSETQ. Trimming left V 0 bases short and J 8 bases short, with 17 bases between. The CDR3 loop reads CASSLAGNRASGYTF. CDR3 nucleotides: TGCGCCAGCAGCTTGGCCGGAAACAGGGCAAGCGGCTACACCTTC.

The rearrangement uses TRBV28 and TRBJ1-4, with a tentative D call TRBD1 (5 bases). Germline loops: CDR1 MDHEN, CDR2 SYDVKM. This CDR3 contains 13 residues. The germline V and J ends were trimmed by 5 bases and 8 bases, with 12 bases remaining between them. CDR3 nucleotides: TGTGCCAGCAGTCCGTCGGGGGGAGAAAAACTGTTTTTT. This encodes CASSPSGGEKLFF. The full variable domain, rest sourced from reference TRBV28 and TRBJ1-4, is DVKVTQSSRYLVKRTGEKVFLECVQDMDHENMFWYRQDPGLGLRLIYFSYDVKMKEKGDIPEGYSVSREKKERFSLILESASTNQTSMYLCASSPSGGEKLFFGSGTQLSVL.

This clonotype was detected a few times. The CDR3 spells CASARVVVRSYEQYF. CDR3 in DNA: TGTGCCAGTGCAAGGGTCGTTGTGAGGTCCTACGAGCAGTACTTC. The V call is TRBV28, the J call TRBJ2-7; D is ambiguous. V shed 9 bases and J shed 1 base, with 19 bases lying between them. This CDR3 comprises 15 residues. Germline-derived CDR1 and CDR2 are MDHEN and SYDVKM.

This clonotype appeared once. A junction boundary mismatches the germline segment, possibly from a read error. The CDR3 spells CVSKGLNTEAFF. CDR3 in DNA: TGTGTCAGCAAGGGGTTGAACACTGAAGCTTTCTTT. The V gene is TRBV6-5, the J gene TRBJ1-1, with D possibly TRBD1 on 5 matching bases. The CDR3 has 12 amino acids. Germline values: CDR1 MNHEY, CDR2 SVGAGI.

The chain joins TRBV11-2 to TRBJ2-1; 7 bases are a match to TRBD2. Germline CDR1 is SGHAT and CDR2 is FQNNGV. V dropped 5 bases and J dropped 3; count of bases not matched to a gene: 13. This CDR3 comprises 17 residues. The CDR3 is CASSPPRWGRGYNEQFF. Here the CDR3 DNA reads TGTGCCAGCAGCCCCCCACGCTGGGGGAGGGGCTACAATGAGCAGTTCTTC.

The chain uses TRBV12-3 or TRBV12-4 and TRBJ2-4; 8 bases line up with TRBD2. The CDR3 is 16 amino acids. The V and J ends lost 4 bases and 0 bases, in that order; junction bases with no gene match: 5. The CDR3 loop is CASSSHLAGAKNIQYF. CDR3 sequence (DNA): TGTGCCAGCAGTTCTCATCTAGCGGGAGCCAAAAACATTCAGTACTTC.

V and J are TRBV20-1 and TRBJ2-3, with D possibly matching TRBD2 (7 bases). CDR1 is DFQATT and CDR2 is SNEGSKA in the germline V gene (reference sequence). The ends were cut back, 6 bases at V and 4 bases at J, with 17 bases in the middle. The length of the CDR3 is 14 residues. The CDR3 sequence: CSARGGASPDTQYF. The CDR3 bases are TGCAGTGCGCGAGGGGGGGCCTCCCCAGATACGCAGTATTTT.

A note on this clonotype: One junction end disagrees with the germline gene, perhaps due to a read error. This chain connects TRBV20-1 to TRBJ1-6; perhaps TRBD1 as D (6 bases). CDR3 length equals 13 residues. The germline V gene has CDR1 DFQATT and CDR2 SNEGSKA (reference sequence). The CDR3 protein is CSARGGNHSPLHF. CDR3 sequence (DNA): TGCAGTGCCAGAGGGGGTAATCATTCACCCCTCCACTTT.